This passage covers 29 T cell receptor beta chains from one sample sequenced in a study of cytomegalovirus exposure and HLA in healthy donors. The method was immunoSEQ multiplex PCR; TCRdb's version includes in-frame clones alone and lacks a portion of them. The table has 140,000 to 150,000 clones, about nine tenths seen once. The sequenced sample consisted of PBMCs. These receptors were taken from a man younger than 30 in good health and CMV-seropositive.

This clone was seen once. The J gene is TRBJ2-3, the V gene TRBV30; D is possibly TRBD1 (6 bases). This CDR3 is built from 14 residues. Germline V gene sequence: CDR1 GTSNPN, CDR2 SVGIG (reference sequence). Between the trimmed V and J ends, which lost 4 bases and 6 bases, there was a span of 17 bases. The chain's CDR3 is CAWTKDSPTDTQYF. The CDR3 DNA sequence: TGTGCCTGGACAAAGGACAGTCCCACGGATACGCAGTATTTT.

This clone was seen just once. The chain uses TRBV6-1 and TRBJ1-5; tentatively, D is TRBD1 (5 bases). CDR1 is MNHNS and CDR2 is SASEGT in the germline V gene. The V gene lost 6 bases and the J gene lost 6 bases, with 15 bases spanning the gap. The CDR3 runs to 14 residues. Here the CDR3 reads CASSPDSAVQPQHF. The CDR3 coding sequence is TGTGCCAGCAGCCCAGACAGCGCGGTTCAGCCCCAGCATTTT.

The chain employs TRBV30 and TRBJ1-5; weak D call: TRBD1 (6 bases). CDR1 is GTSNPN and CDR2 is SVGIG in the germline V gene (reference sequence). The CDR3 has 14 residues. The V gene lost 2 bases and the J gene lost 2 bases, with 10 bases spanning the gap. The DNA for the CDR3 is TGTGCCTGGAGTCGGGACAATGGCAATCAGCCCCAGCATTTT. This encodes CAWSRDNGNQPQHF.

The V gene is TRBV7-9, the J gene TRBJ2-7, with a possible D match to TRBD1 (6 bases). The germline V gene encodes CDR1 SEHNR and CDR2 FQNEAQ (reference sequence). The CDR3 spans 13 residues. Trimming removed 6 bases from V and 0 bases from J, with 9 bases in between. This CDR3 is CASSPRGSYEQYF. CDR3 DNA: TGTGCCAGCAGTCCCAGGGGCTCCTACGAGCAGTACTTC.

This clone was detected ten times or more. The sample contains more than one DNA sequence encoding this CDR3. The chain has TRBV6-5 and TRBJ2-3; 15 nucleotides line up with TRBD2. CDR1 and CDR2 (germline): MNHEY, SVGAGI. V shed 5 bases and J 4 bases; nucleotides not matched to a gene: 1. CDR3 length: 15 amino acids. CDR3 region: CASSGLAGGPDTQYF. Written as DNA, the CDR3 is TGTGCCAGCAGTGGACTAGCGGGAGGGCCAGATACGCAGTATTTT.

This rearrangement joins TRBV6-4 to TRBJ2-7, with TRBD2 identical over 9 bases. The V segment lost 2 bases and the J segment 7 bases; nucleotides outside the gene matches: 6. The CDR3 is 14 amino acids. Germline assignment: CDR1 MRHNA and CDR2 SNTAGT. The CDR3 region is CASSDGAGGGEQYF. As DNA, the CDR3 is TGTGCCAGCAGTGACGGAGCGGGAGGAGGAGAGCAGTACTTC.

The rearrangement links TRBV6-5 to TRBJ1-2; D is unresolved. The V end lost 3 bases, the J end lost 8 bases, and 13 bases lay between the germline ends. Germline assignment: CDR1 MNHEY and CDR2 SVGAGI. This CDR3 spans 13 amino acids. The CDR3 DNA reads TGTGCCAGCAGTTATGGAAGAAGGGAGGGCTACACCTTC. It codes for CASSYGRREGYTF.

This clone appeared a single time. CDR3 nucleotides: TGCGCCAGCAGCTCCCGACAGGGCCCCCAGCATGGCTACACCTTC. It translates to CASSSRQGPQHGYTF. The chain uses TRBV5-1 and TRBJ1-2; 7 nucleotides line up with TRBD1. Germline loops: CDR1 SGHRS, CDR2 YFSETQ. The V gene end was trimmed by 3 bases and the J gene end by 6 bases; junction bases not matched to a gene: 11. The CDR3 runs 15 residues.

The V gene is TRBV2, the J gene TRBJ2-5; D gene ambiguous. The CDR3 length is 11 residues. The ends were cut back, 6 bases at V and 3 bases at J, with 5 bases in the middle. CDR1 and CDR2 from the germline V gene are SNHLY and FYNNEI. The CDR3 DNA reads TGTGCCAGCAGACTAAAAGAGACCCAGTACTTC. This translates into CASRLKETQYF. Drawing the rest from reference TRBV2 and TRBJ2-5, the complete variable domain is EPEVTQTPSHQVTQMGQEVILRCVPISNHLYFYWYRQILGQKVEFLVSFYNNEISEKSEIFDDQFSVERPDGSNFTLKIRSTKLEDSAMYFCASRLKETQYFGPGTRLLVL.

J is TRBJ1-1 and V is TRBV28; the D is unclear. Trimming stripped 6 bases from V and 4 bases from J, with 18 bases between. This CDR3 is 15 amino acids long. Germline loops: CDR1 MDHEN, CDR2 SYDVKM. Here the CDR3 reads CASSPPWGDGTEAFF. As DNA, the CDR3 is TGTGCCAGCAGCCCTCCCTGGGGAGACGGCACTGAAGCTTTCTTT. Using reference TRBV28 and TRBJ1-1 for the parts outside the CDR3, the full variable domain is DVKVTQSSRYLVKRTGEKVFLECVQDMDHENMFWYRQDPGLGLRLIYFSYDVKMKEKGDIPEGYSVSREKKERFSLILESASTNQTSMYLCASSPPWGDGTEAFFGQGTRLTVV.

The chain joins TRBV7-8 to TRBJ1-1; tentatively, D is TRBD1 (5 bases). The germline CDR1 and CDR2 sequences are SGHVS and FQNEAQ. The CDR3 is made up of 15 amino acids. Trimming left V 1 base short and J 4 bases short, with 13 bases between. CDR3 in DNA: TGTGCCAGCAGCTTAGGCATCCCAGGGTTCACTGAAGCTTTCTTT. Translating gives CASSLGIPGFTEAFF. The full variable domain, its missing parts supplied by reference TRBV7-8 and TRBJ1-1, is GAGVSQSPRYKVAKRGQDVALRCDPISGHVSLFWYQQALGQGPEFLTYFQNEAQLDKSGLPSDRFFAERPEGSVSTLKIQRTQQEDSAVYLCASSLGIPGFTEAFFGQGTRLTVV.

The J gene is TRBJ2-3, the V gene TRBV9; D is unclear. The CDR3 is made up of 15 amino acids. CDR1 SGDLS and CDR2 YYNGEE come from the germline V gene. Trimming shortened V by 0 bases and J by 0 bases, and 8 bases separated the two germline ends. The CDR3 here is CASSVGLTSTDTQYF. DNA of the CDR3: TGTGCCAGCAGCGTAGGCCTGACTAGCACAGATACGCAGTATTTT.

The chain combines TRBV19 with TRBJ1-2; TRBD1 matches 8 bases. The J segment lost 3 bases and the V segment lost 7 bases, leaving 10 bases of the junction unmatched. Germline-derived CDR1 and CDR2 are LNHDA and SQIVND (reference sequence). The CDR3 covers 15 residues. The chain's CDR3 is CASTLLGQGDYGYTF. The DNA for the CDR3 is TGTGCCAGTACCCTCCTCGGACAGGGAGACTATGGCTACACCTTC. Full variable domain (missing parts from reference TRBV19 and TRBJ1-2): DGGITQSPKYLFRKEGQNVTLSCEQNLNHDAMYWYRQDPGQGLRLIYYSQIVNDFQKGDIAEGYSVSREKKESFPLTVTSAQKNPTAFYLCASTLLGQGDYGYTFGSGTRLTVV.

The J gene is TRBJ2-3, the V gene TRBV7-6, with 7 bases fitting TRBD1. This CDR3 spans 15 amino acids. The trim removed 5 bases at V and 1 base at J, leaving 6 bases unmatched. Germline V gene data show CDR1 as SGHVS and CDR2 as FNYEAQ. The CDR3 DNA reads as TGTGCCAGCAGCGCTCCCGGGACAGGCACAGATACGCAGTATTTT. As protein: CASSAPGTGTDTQYF.

The J gene is TRBJ2-1, the V gene TRBV5-1; perhaps TRBD1 as D (5 bases). The ends were cut back, 4 bases at V and 4 bases at J, with 15 bases in the middle. This CDR3 region has 15 residues. Germline V lookup: CDR1 SGHRS, CDR2 YFSETQ. The CDR3 region is CASSIDSEAYNEQFF. CDR3 DNA sequence: TGCGCCAGCAGCATAGACAGTGAAGCTTACAATGAGCAGTTCTTC.

The V call is TRBV7-9, the J call TRBJ1-2, with a possible D match to TRBD1 (6 bases). CDR3 length equals 16 residues. CDR1 is SEHNR, CDR2 FQNEAQ, per germline (reference sequence). The V gene lost 5 bases and the J gene lost 6 bases, with 22 bases spanning the gap. The CDR3 DNA is TGTGCCAGCAGCCTACGGGACACTCCTCCTCAACATGGCTACACCTTC. This translates into CASSLRDTPPQHGYTF.

The chain joins TRBV7-9 to TRBJ1-4, with D possibly being TRBD1 (6 bases). With 3 bases removed from V and 7 bases from J, the gap between germline ends came to 12 bases. Germline V gene data show CDR1 as SEHNR and CDR2 as FQNEAQ (reference sequence). The CDR3 consists of 14 residues. The CDR3 protein is CASSLTQGSEKLFF. The CDR3 DNA reads TGTGCCAGCAGCTTGACGCAGGGGAGTGAAAAACTGTTTTTT. The complete variable domain, with remaining parts taken from reference TRBV7-9 and TRBJ1-4, reads DTGVSQNPRHKITKRGQNVTFRCDPISEHNRLYWYRQTLGQGPEFLTYFQNEAQLEKSRLLSDRFSAERPKGSFSTLEIQRTEQGDSAMYLCASSLTQGSEKLFFGSGTQLSVL.

The chain is built from TRBV14 and TRBJ2-1; weak D call: TRBD1 (5 bases). Germline V gives CDR1 SGHDN, CDR2 FVKESK. V was shortened by 10 bases and J by 3 bases, with 22 bases between the two germline ends. The CDR3 sequence is 16 residues long. CDR3 in DNA: TGTGCCACCCAAAGGGGTAGAGCGAGGAGCTACAATGAGCAGTTCTTC. Translating it yields CATQRGRARSYNEQFF.

The CDR3 protein is CASSKGQANEKLFF. Written as DNA, the CDR3 is TGTGCCAGCAGTAAGGGACAGGCTAATGAAAAACTGTTTTTT. V usage is TRBV9 and J usage is TRBJ1-4; 8 bases are a match to TRBD1. The CDR3 covers 14 residues. CDR1 is SGDLS and CDR2 is YYNGEE in the germline V gene. Unmatched junction bases numbered 3, after V lost 5 bases and J lost 3 bases.

The CDR3 is CASSRTTASYEQYF. The CDR3 nucleotides read TGTGCCAGCTCACGAACTACCGCGTCCTACGAGCAGTACTTC. The V call is TRBV18, the J call TRBJ2-7, with D unresolved. The CDR3 is 14 residues long. V was trimmed by 4 bases and J by 1 base, leaving 11 bases between them. Germline CDR1 and CDR2: KGHSH and LQKENI.

The V and J genes are TRBV19 and TRBJ2-7; the match to TRBD2 covers 10 bases. Germline CDR1 is LNHDA and CDR2 is SQIVND (reference sequence). V shed 0 bases, J shed 6 bases, and the junction held 8 bases outside the gene matches. The CDR3 has 16 residues. This CDR3 reads CASSIDQLAGAGEQYF. For the CDR3, the DNA is TGTGCCAGTAGTATAGATCAGCTAGCGGGAGCAGGCGAGCAGTACTTC.

This rearrangement joins TRBV28 to TRBJ1-4; D not resolved. CDR3 length: 15 residues. CDR1 MDHEN and CDR2 SYDVKM come from the germline V gene. V was trimmed by 3 bases and J by 0 bases, leaving 8 bases between them. In DNA form, the CDR3 reads TGTGCCAGCAGTTTGGCGGTACCAACTAATGAAAAACTGTTTTTT. This sequence encodes CASSLAVPTNEKLFF.

V is TRBV28 and J is TRBJ1-1, with 8 bases matching TRBD1. CDR3 length equals 13 residues. Trimming at V came to 7 bases and at J to 5 bases, leaving 6 bases not matched to a gene. CDR1 and CDR2 (germline): MDHEN, SYDVKM. This chain's CDR3 is CASTRDRWTEAFF. CDR3 DNA: TGTGCCAGCACCCGGGACAGGTGGACTGAAGCTTTCTTT. Drawing the rest from reference TRBV28 and TRBJ1-1, the complete variable domain is DVKVTQSSRYLVKRTGEKVFLECVQDMDHENMFWYRQDPGLGLRLIYFSYDVKMKEKGDIPEGYSVSREKKERFSLILESASTNQTSMYLCASTRDRWTEAFFGQGTRLTVV.

The rearrangement joins TRBV28 to TRBJ1-2; TRBD1 might be the D (5 bases). The CDR3 length is 13 residues. Germline V gene sequence: CDR1 MDHEN, CDR2 SYDVKM. V lost 6 bases and J 3 bases, leaving 11 bases between the germline ends. DNA of the CDR3: TGTGCCAGCAGGGGGCAAATGGACTATGGCTACACCTTC. It translates to CASRGQMDYGYTF.

The chain couples TRBV4-1 to TRBJ1-2; D may be TRBD1 (6 bases). The CDR3 contains 16 residues. V lost 0 bases and J 5 bases, leaving 16 bases between the germline ends. Per germline, CDR1 MGHRA and CDR2 YSYEKL. For the CDR3, the DNA is TGCGCCAGCAGCCAAGACTATGGGGGCCCGGATTATGGCTACACCTTC. Its protein product is CASSQDYGGPDYGYTF.

This clone was seen a few times. The CDR3 region is CASSLYRGYGYTF. The CDR3, as DNA: TGTGCCAGCAGCCTCTACAGGGGCTATGGCTACACCTTC. The chain is built from TRBV27 and TRBJ1-2; 7 nucleotides align to TRBD1. Per germline, CDR1 MNHEY and CDR2 SMNVEV (reference sequence). The CDR3 spans 13 residues. After removal of 6 bases from V and 4 bases from J, the junction contained 5 bases not matched to a gene.

This sequence joins TRBV5-1 and TRBJ1-4; TRBD1 matches at 11 bases. There are 14 residues in the CDR3. Germline-derived CDR1 and CDR2 are SGHRS and YFSETQ. V was clipped by 4 bases and J by 8 bases; unmatched bases: 4. CDR3 in DNA: TGCGCCAGCAGCCTGGGACAGGGGGAGGAAAAACTGTTTTTT. This encodes CASSLGQGEEKLFF.

The rearrangement joins TRBV6-6 to TRBJ1-2; D ambiguous. The CDR3 runs 16 residues. Looked up from germline, CDR1 is MNHNY and CDR2 is SVGAGI (reference sequence). The V end lost 2 bases, the J end lost 8 bases, and 21 bases lay between the germline ends. This chain's CDR3 is CASSYRSSTSPGGYTF. The DNA of the CDR3 is TGTGCCAGCAGTTACCGCTCCTCGACATCCCCTGGGGGCTACACCTTC.

V usage is TRBV4-1 and J usage is TRBJ2-7, with 12 bases lining up with TRBD2. Germline CDR1 MGHRA, CDR2 YSYEKL. Trimming at V came to 0 bases and at J to 4 bases, leaving 10 bases not matched to a gene. This CDR3 spans 18 amino acids. The CDR3 reads CASSQDETSGSWGYEQYF. As DNA, the CDR3 is TGCGCCAGCAGCCAAGATGAGACTAGCGGGAGTTGGGGGTACGAGCAGTACTTC.